A single T cell receptor (beta chain) is shown here with its context. This clone's antigen is unknown. Within one base of it there is no much larger clone, and no base qualities were kept. TCRbeta CDR3 regions were amplified from genomic DNA using the immunoSEQ Assay, a bias-controlled multiplex PCR. From the authors' description of their analysis: The number of nucleated cells in each sample was estimated by amplification of reference gene primers within the assay. To quantify the absolute abundance of each unique TCRbeta CDR3 rearrangement, sequence reads were collapsed and filtered. For each sample, productive Simpson clonality was calculated as the square root of Simpson's diversity index over productive rearrangements. TCRdb provides this immuneACCESS table in a form limited to in-frame rearrangements. Some clones are lacking; in checked studies, under half of them reflect an unresolved V gene, and why the rest are absent is not known. V and J calls and clone size are those listed in that table; D and trimming were worked out from the DNA. The sample profile shows 110,000 or so clones; around 74% of them were found once. The leading ten clones occupy approximately 19% of the sample.

The sample comes from a study of blood T cell repertoires in COVID-19 (dated by TCRdb to about 2020). Study-level background: The collaborator samples originated in the United States, Italy and Spain and spanned the acute and convalescent phases of COVID-19. The material from the prospective study consisted of cDNA or gDNA derived from T cells, B-cell-depleted T cells, or PBMCs. Deeply sampled blood TCRbeta repertoires from subjects exposed to, actively infected with, or recovered from COVID-19 were included in the dataset. A freely available public database, intended as a resource for researchers studying the immune response to SARS-CoV-2, is where the repertoires were released. The samples were drawn from the first 160 participants of the ongoing ImmuneRACE study and from about 1,200 subjects provided by 6 global collaborators. Nearly every sample came with metadata listing a de-identified subject ID, COVID-19 status, age in years and sex. Where available, HLA class I and class II types were taken from metadata supplied by the sample provider and were not determined by assay-based typing.

Points the paper makes about the study in general: How much clinical and demographic metadata was included differed by source and by participant, and the metadata was provided uncurated.

Collaborating institutions collected whole blood in K2EDTA tubes following their own protocols. For TCRbeta analysis, collaborators shipped samples as frozen whole blood, isolated PBMCs, or DNA extracted from either of those sample types. Sequenced material: peripheral blood. The origin of this receptor is a woman between 65 and 79 years old with acute or convalescent COVID-19.

The CDR3 reads CASSESDGRDTDTQYF. The DNA sequence follows: TGCGCCAGCAGTGAGTCGGACGGCCGGGACACAGATACGCAGTATTTT. The chain links TRBV10-1 with TRBJ2-3; matching of 5 bases hints at TRBD2 as the D gene. Measured from the cysteine to the phenylalanine, the CDR3 is 16 residues long. CDR3 DNA is the only sequence kept; it has 48 bases, read in frame from the first base. CDR1 WNHNN and CDR2 SYGVQD are derived from the germline V gene (reference sequence). The V end loses 0 bases and the J end loses 2 bases, and a stretch of 12 bases separates them.